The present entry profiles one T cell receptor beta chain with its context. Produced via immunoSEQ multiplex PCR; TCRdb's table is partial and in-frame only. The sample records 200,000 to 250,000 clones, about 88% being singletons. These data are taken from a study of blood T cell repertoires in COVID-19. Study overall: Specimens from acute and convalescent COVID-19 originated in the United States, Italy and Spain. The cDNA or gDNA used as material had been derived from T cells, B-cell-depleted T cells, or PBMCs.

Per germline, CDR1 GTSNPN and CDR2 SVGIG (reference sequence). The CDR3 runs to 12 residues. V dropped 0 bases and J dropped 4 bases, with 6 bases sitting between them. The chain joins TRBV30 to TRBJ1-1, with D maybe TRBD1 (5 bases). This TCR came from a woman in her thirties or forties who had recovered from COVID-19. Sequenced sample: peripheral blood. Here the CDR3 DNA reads TGTGCCTGGAGTGTACAGGTCACTGAAGCTTTCTTT. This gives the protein CAWSVQVTEAFF. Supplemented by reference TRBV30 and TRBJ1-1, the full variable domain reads SQTIHQWPATLVQPVGSPLSLECTVEGTSNPNLYWYRQAAGRGLQLLFYSVGIGQISSEVPQNLSASRPQDRQFILSSKKLLLSDSGFYLCAWSVQVTEAFFGQGTRLTVV.